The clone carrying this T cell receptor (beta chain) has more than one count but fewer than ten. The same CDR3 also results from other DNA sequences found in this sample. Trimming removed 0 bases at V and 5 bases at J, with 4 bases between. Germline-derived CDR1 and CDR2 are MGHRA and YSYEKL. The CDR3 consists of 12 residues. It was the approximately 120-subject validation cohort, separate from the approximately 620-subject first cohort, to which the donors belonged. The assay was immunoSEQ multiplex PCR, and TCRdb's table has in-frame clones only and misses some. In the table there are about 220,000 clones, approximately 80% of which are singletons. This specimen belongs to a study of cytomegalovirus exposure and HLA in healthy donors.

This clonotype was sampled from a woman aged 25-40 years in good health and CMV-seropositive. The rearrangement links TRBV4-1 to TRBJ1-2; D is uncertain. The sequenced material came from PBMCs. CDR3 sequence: CASSQDGYGYTF. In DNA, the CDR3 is TGCGCCAGCAGCCAAGATGGTTATGGCTACACCTTC.